A selection of T cell receptor beta chains follows, all from one sample in a study of T cell responses to AZD1222 COVID-19 vaccine. TCRdb keeps only in-frame clones here, not all; method: immunoSEQ multiplex PCR. In the table there are fewer than 200,000 clones, 90% of which are singletons. This specimen consisted of peripheral blood, obtained on day 0 of AZD1222 vaccination. All receptors derive from an adult in good health. The CDR3 runs from the conserved cysteine through the conserved F or W. D genes are given only for firm matches. Size is stated for part of the rows, as once, few or many counts, or as a class when the clone is expanded.

.	.	TRBJ1-5	TRBV7-3	CASSLGPNQPQHF	TGTGCCAGCAGCTTAGGACCTAATCAGCCCCAGCATTTT
.	TRBD1	TRBJ2-3	TRBV7-9	CASSQPTGVSTDTQYF	TGTGCCAGCAGCCAACCTACAGGGGTCAGCACAGATACGCAGTATTTT
.	TRBD1	TRBJ1-2	TRBV30	CAWSGQGGLLAYGYTF	TGTGCCTGGAGTGGACAGGGGGGTCTGCTAGCCTATGGCTACACCTTC
.	.	TRBJ1-5	TRBV5-8	CASSLVGGPSGPQHF	TGTGCCAGCAGCTTGGTGGGGGGGCCTAGCGGGCCCCAGCATTTT
.	.	TRBJ1-1	TRBV5-1	CASSLGGSGNTEAFF	TGCGCCAGCAGCTTGGGAGGCAGCGGGAACACTGAAGCTTTCTTT
.	.	TRBJ1-4	TRBV6-6	CASSYSGGASLF	TGTGCCAGCAGTTACTCGGGGGGGGCCTCCCTTTTT
few	.	TRBJ2-7	TRBV3-1/TRBV3-2	CASSQGRPAGGEQYF	TGTGCCAGCAGCCAAGGGAGGCCCGCCGGGGGCGAGCAGTACTTC
once	.	TRBJ2-1	TRBV5-1	CASSSKDKTGNEQFF	TGCGCCAGCAGCTCCAAGGACAAGACAGGCAATGAGCAGTTCTTC
.	.	TRBJ1-2	TRBV27	CASRGGRSANYGYTF	TGTGCCAGCAGAGGGGGGAGGTCAGCTAACTATGGCTACACCTTC
.	TRBD1	TRBJ1-4	TRBV6-5	CAISDRDNEKLFF	TGTGCCATATCGGACAGGGACAATGAAAAACTGTTTTTT
.	TRBD2	TRBJ2-3	TRBV10-3	CAITTSGGASTDTQYF	TGTGCCATCACTACGAGCGGGGGGGCCTCGACAGATACGCAGTATTTT
.	.	TRBJ1-2	TRBV6-5	CASSYSTQSGYGYTF	TGTGCCAGCAGTTACTCGACCCAAAGTGGCTATGGCTACACCTTC
.	.	TRBJ2-7	TRBV6-5	CASSYSITRPKYEQYF	TGTGCCAGCAGTTACTCCATCACTAGGCCAAAATACGAGCAGTACTTC
.	.	TRBJ1-1	TRBV25-1	CASSRTTGSNTEAFF	TGTGCCAGCAGTCGAACAACAGGGTCGAACACTGAAGCTTTCTTT
.	.	TRBJ2-2	TRBV19	CASSIGAAGELFF	TGTGCCAGTAGTATAGGAGCGGCCGGGGAGCTGTTTTTT
.	.	TRBJ2-7	TRBV28	CASSGGGRDEQCF	TGTGCCAGCAGTGGGGGGGGCAGGGACGAGCAGTGCTTC
.	TRBD1	TRBJ1-1	TRBV11-2	CASSPWTGGFAEAFF	TGTGCCAGCAGCCCGTGGACAGGGGGTTTCGCTGAAGCTTTCTTT
.	.	TRBJ2-6	TRBV3-1/TRBV3-2	CASTLQAPGANVLTF	TGTGCCAGCACCCTTCAGGCCCCTGGGGCCAACGTCCTGACTTTC
.	.	TRBJ2-1	TRBV5-1	CASSLAADEQFF	TGCGCCAGCAGCTTGGCCGCGGATGAGCAGTTCTTC
.	.	TRBJ1-2	TRBV5-8	CASSASGTGYTF	TGTGCCAGCAGCGCCTCAGGGACCGGCTACACCTTC
.	TRBD1	TRBJ2-7	TRBV2	CASSASGTGSREQYF	TGTGCCAGCAGCGCATCCGGGACAGGGTCTCGTGAGCAGTACTTC
.	TRBD1	TRBJ2-5	TRBV25-1	CASRWTGPLQETQYF	TGTGCCAGCAGATGGACAGGGCCCCTCCAAGAGACCCAGTACTTC
.	.	TRBJ2-3	TRBV7-3	CASSLTPSPADTQYF	TGTGCCAGCAGCTTAACTCCCTCGCCGGCAGATACGCAGTATTTT
few	.	TRBJ1-3	TRBV11-2	CASSLDVRGNTIYF	TGTGCCAGCAGCTTAGATGTCCGTGGAAACACCATATATTTT
.	.	TRBJ1-2	TRBV12-3/TRBV12-4	CASSHRENYGYTF	TGTGCCAGCAGTCACCGGGAAAACTATGGCTACACCTTC
.	.	TRBJ1-1	TRBV12-3/TRBV12-4	CASSWALSTEAFF	TGTGCCAGCAGTTGGGCCCTTTCCACTGAAGCTTTCTTT
.	.	TRBJ2-7	TRBV19	CASSIDQAYEQYF	TGTGCCAGTAGTATAGATCAGGCCTACGAGCAGTACTTC
.	.	TRBJ1-4	TRBV27	CASSLGAGRLEKLFF	TGTGCCAGCAGTTTAGGAGCGGGCAGACTTGAAAAACTGTTTTTT